This T cell receptor beta chain was found in a study of cytotoxic CD8 clonotypes in ibrutinib-treated CLL. Assay used: immunoSEQ multiplex PCR; TCRdb lists only in-frame clones, some missing. The repertoire holds around 150,000 clones, more than 75% seen once, with 6% to 9.5% in the top ten. Germline CDR1 SGHRS, CDR2 YFSETQ. V lost 0 bases, J lost 8 bases, and 17 bases lay in between. The length of the CDR3 is 16 residues. A few counts support this clone. The source was PBMCs, collected after 36 months of ibrutinib treatment. This sequence was found in a human donor with chronic lymphocytic leukemia. The rearrangement joins TRBV5-1 to TRBJ1-4; tentative D call: TRBD1 (6 bases). The CDR3 nucleotides read TGCGCCAGCAGCTTGGACCAAACAGGGATCGGGGAAAAACTGTTTTTT. It encodes CASSLDQTGIGEKLFF.